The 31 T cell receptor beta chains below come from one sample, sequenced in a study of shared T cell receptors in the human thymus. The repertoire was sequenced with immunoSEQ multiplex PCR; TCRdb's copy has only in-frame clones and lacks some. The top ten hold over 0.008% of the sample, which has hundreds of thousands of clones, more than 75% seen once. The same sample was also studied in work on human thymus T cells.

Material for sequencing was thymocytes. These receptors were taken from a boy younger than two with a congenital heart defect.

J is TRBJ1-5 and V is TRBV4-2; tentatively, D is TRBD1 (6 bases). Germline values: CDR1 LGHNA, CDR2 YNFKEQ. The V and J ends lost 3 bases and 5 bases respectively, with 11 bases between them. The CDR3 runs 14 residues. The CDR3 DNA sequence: TGTGCCAGCAGCCAGACTTCAGGGGATCAGCCCCAGCATTTT. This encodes CASSQTSGDQPQHF.

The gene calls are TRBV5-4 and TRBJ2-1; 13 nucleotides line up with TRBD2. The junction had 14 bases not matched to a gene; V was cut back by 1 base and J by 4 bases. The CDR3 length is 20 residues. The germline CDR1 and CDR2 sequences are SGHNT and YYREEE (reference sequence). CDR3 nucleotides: TGTGCCAGCAGCTTGATGGCCGGACTAGCGGGGGAAAAAACTTACAATGAGCAGTTCTTC. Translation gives CASSLMAGLAGEKTYNEQFF.

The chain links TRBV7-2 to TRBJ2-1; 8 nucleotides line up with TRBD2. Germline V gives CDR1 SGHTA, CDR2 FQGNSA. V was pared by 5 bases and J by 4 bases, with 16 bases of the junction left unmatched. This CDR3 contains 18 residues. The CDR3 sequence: CASSRGVPGGPIYNEQFF. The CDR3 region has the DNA TGTGCCAGCAGCCGGGGAGTGCCGGGAGGGCCTATTTACAATGAGCAGTTCTTC.

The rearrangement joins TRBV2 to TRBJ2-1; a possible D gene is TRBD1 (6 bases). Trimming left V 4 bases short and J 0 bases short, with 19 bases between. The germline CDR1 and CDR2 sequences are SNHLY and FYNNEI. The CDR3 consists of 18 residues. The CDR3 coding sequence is TGTGCCAGCAGTGTAGCGTTTTTCGGACAGAGCTCCTACAATGAGCAGTTCTTC. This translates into CASSVAFFGQSSYNEQFF.

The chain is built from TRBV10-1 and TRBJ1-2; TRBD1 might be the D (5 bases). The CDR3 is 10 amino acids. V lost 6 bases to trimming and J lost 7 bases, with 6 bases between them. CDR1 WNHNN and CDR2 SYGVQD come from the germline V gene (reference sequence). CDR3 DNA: TGCGCCAGCAGGGGGCGTGGCTACACCTTC. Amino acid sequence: CASRGRGYTF.

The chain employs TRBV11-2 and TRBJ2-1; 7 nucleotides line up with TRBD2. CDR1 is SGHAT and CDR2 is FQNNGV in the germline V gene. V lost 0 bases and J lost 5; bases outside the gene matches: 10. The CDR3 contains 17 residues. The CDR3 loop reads CASSLDWGGRKNNEQFF. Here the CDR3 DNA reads TGTGCCAGCAGCTTAGATTGGGGCGGGAGAAAAAACAATGAGCAGTTCTTC.

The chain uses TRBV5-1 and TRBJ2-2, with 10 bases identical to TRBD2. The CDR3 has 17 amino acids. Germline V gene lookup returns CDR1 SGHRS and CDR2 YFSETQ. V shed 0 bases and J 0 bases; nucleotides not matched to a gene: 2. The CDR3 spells CASSLGTSGANTGELFF. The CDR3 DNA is TGCGCCAGCAGCTTGGGCACTAGCGGGGCGAACACCGGGGAGCTGTTTTTT.

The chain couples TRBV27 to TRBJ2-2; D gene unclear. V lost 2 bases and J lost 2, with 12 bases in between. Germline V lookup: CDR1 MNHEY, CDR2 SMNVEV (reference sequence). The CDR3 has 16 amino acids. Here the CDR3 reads CASSLRRSLNTGELFF. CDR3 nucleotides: TGTGCCAGCAGTTTACGGCGGAGCTTAAACACCGGGGAGCTGTTTTTT.

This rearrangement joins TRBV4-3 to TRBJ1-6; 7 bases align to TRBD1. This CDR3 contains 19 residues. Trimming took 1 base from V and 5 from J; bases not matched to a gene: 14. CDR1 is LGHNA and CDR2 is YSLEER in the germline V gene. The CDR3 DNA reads TGCGCCAGCAGCCAAGCAGCTACGGACAGGTGGGATAATAATTCACCCCTCCACTTT. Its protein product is CASSQAATDRWDNNSPLHF.

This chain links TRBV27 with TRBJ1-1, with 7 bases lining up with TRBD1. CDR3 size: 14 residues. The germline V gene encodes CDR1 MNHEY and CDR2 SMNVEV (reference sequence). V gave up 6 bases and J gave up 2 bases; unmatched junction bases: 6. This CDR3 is CASRKDRLNTEAFF. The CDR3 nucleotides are TGTGCCAGCAGGAAGGACAGGCTCAACACTGAAGCTTTCTTT.

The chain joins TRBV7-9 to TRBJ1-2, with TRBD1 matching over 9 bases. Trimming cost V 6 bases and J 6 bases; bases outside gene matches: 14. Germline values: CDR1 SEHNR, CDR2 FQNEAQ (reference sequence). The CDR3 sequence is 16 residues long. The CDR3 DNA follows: TGTGCCAGCAGACCACTACAGGGGGCATGGATGAATGGCTACACCTTC. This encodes CASRPLQGAWMNGYTF.

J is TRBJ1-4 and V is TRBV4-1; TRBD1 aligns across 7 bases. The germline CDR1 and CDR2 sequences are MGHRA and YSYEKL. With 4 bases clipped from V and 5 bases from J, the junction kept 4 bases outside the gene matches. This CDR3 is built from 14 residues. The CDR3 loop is CASSRQGSNEKLFF. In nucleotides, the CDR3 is TGCGCCAGCAGCCGACAGGGATCAAATGAAAAACTGTTTTTT.

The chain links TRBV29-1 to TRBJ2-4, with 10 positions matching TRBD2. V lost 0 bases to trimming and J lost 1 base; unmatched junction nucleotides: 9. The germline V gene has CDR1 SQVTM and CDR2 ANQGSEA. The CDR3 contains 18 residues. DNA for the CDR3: TGCAGCGTTGAAGACGAAGGTAGCGGGAGGACGGCCAAAAACATTCAGTACTTC. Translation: CSVEDEGSGRTAKNIQYF.

CDR3 sequence: CASSQDKRDINEQFF. The DNA for the CDR3 is TGTGCCAGCAGCCAAGATAAGCGGGATATAAATGAGCAGTTCTTC. This chain joins TRBV14 and TRBJ2-1, with 7 bases aligning to TRBD2. V gave up 0 bases and J gave up 7 bases; unmatched junction bases: 6. Germline-derived CDR1 and CDR2 are SGHDN and FVKESK. This CDR3 has 15 amino acids.

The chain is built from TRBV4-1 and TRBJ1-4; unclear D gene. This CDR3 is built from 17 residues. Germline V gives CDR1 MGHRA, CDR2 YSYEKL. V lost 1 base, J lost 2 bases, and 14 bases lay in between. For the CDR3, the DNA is TGCGCCAGCAGCCAAGTGCCGGGAAGGGTTACTAATGAAAAACTGTTTTTT. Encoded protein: CASSQVPGRVTNEKLFF.

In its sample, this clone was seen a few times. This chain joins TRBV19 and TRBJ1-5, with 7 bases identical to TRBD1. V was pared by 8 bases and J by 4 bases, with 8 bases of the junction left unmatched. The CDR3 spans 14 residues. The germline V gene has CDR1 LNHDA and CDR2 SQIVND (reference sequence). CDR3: CASQGDAPNQPQHF. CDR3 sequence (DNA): TGTGCCAGTCAGGGGGATGCTCCAAATCAGCCCCAGCATTTT.

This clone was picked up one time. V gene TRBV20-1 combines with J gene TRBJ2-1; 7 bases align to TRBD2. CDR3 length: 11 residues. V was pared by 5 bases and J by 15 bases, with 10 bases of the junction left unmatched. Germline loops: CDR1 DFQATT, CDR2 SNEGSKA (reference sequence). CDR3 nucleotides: TGCAGTGCTTCCCGCGTGAGGGAGGGGTTCTTC. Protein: CSASRVREGFF.

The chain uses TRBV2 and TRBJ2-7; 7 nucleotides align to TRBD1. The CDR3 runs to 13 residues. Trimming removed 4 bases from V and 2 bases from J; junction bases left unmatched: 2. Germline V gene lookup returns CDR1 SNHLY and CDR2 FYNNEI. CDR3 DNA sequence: TGTGCCAGCAGTGGACAGGGTGCCTACGAGCAGTACTTC. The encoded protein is CASSGQGAYEQYF.

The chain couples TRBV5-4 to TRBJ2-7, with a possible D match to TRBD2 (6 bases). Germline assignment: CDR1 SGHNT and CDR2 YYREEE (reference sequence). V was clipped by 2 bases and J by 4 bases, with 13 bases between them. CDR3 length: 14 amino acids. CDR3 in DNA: TGTGCCAGCAGCTTATCCCAGGGAGGATACGAGCAGTACTTC. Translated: CASSLSQGGYEQYF.

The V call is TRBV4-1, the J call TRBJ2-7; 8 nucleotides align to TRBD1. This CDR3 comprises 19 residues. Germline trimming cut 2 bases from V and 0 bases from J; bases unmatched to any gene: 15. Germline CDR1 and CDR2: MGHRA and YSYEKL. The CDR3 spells CASSQTRATQGDPSYEQYF. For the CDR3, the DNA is TGCGCCAGCAGCCAAACCCGAGCGACACAGGGGGACCCCTCCTACGAGCAGTACTTC.

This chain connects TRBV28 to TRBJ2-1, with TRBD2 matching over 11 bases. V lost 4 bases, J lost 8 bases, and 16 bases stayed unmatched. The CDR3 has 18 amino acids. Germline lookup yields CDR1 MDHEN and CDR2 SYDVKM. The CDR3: CASSSPTSGSPPADEQFF. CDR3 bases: TGTGCCAGCAGTTCACCAACTAGCGGGAGCCCCCCGGCTGATGAGCAGTTCTTC.

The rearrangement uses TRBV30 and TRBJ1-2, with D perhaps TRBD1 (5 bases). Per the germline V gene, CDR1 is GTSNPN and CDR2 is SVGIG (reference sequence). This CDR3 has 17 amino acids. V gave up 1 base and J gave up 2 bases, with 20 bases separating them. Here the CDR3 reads CAWSANPGRRGNYGYTF. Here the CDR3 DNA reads TGTGCCTGGAGTGCCAACCCCGGACGCCGGGGGAACTATGGCTACACCTTC.

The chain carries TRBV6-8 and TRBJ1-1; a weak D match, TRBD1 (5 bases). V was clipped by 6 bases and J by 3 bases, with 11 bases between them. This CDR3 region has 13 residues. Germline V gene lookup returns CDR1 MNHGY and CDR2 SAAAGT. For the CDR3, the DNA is TGTGCCAGCAGAAACAGGCCGGACACTGAAGCTTTCTTT. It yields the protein CASRNRPDTEAFF.

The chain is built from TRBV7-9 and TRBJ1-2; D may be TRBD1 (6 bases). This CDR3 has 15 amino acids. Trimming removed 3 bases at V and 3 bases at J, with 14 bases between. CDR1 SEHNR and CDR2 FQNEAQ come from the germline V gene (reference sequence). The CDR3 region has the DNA TGTGCCAGCAGCTTTGGACAGCTCGGCGACTATGGCTACACCTTC. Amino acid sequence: CASSFGQLGDYGYTF.

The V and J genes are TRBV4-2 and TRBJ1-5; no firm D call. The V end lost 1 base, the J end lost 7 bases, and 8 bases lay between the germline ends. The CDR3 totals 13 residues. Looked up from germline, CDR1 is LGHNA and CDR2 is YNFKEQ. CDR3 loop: CASSQGHLQPQHF. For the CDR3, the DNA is TGTGCCAGCAGCCAAGGACATTTGCAGCCCCAGCATTTT.

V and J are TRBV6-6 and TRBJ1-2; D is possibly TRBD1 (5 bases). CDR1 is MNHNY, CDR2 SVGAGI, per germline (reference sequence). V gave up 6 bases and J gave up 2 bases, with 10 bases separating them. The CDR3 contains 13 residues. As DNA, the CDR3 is TGTGCCAGCAGAATACGGGGGAACTATGGCTACACCTTC. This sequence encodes CASRIRGNYGYTF.

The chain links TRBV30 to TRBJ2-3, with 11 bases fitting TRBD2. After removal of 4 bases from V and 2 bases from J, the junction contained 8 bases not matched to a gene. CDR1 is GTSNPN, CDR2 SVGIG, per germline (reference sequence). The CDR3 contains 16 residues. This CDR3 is CAWTSGGIRLTDTQYF. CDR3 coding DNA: TGTGCCTGGACTAGCGGGGGGATTCGGCTCACAGATACGCAGTATTTT.

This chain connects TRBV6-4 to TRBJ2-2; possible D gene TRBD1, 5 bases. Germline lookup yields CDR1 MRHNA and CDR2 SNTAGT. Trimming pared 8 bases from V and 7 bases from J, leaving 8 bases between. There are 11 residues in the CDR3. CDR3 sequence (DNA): TGTGCCAGCCAGGGTAACGGGGAGCTGTTTTTT. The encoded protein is CASQGNGELFF.

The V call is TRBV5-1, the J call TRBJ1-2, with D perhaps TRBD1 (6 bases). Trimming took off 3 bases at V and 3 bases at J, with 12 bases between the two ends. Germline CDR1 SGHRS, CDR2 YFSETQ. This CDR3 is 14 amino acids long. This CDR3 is CASSSHQGYYGYTF. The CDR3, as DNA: TGCGCCAGCAGCTCACATCAGGGGTACTATGGCTACACCTTC.

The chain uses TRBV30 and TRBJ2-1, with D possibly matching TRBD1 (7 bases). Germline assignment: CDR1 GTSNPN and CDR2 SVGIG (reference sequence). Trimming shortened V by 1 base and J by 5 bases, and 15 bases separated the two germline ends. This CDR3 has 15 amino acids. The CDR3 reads CAWSARGDSDNEQFF. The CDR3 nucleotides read TGTGCCTGGAGTGCCAGGGGGGATAGCGACAATGAGCAGTTCTTC.

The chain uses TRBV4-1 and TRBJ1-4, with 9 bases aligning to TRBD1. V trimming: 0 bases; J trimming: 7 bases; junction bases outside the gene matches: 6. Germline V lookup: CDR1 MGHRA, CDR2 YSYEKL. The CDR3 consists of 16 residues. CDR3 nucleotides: TGCGCCAGCAGCCAAGATTGGGGACAGGGAGGTGAAAAACTGTTTTTT. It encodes CASSQDWGQGGEKLFF.